The 32 T cell receptor beta chains below all came from one sample that was sequenced in a study of cytomegalovirus exposure and HLA in healthy donors. Use of 60 Vbeta and 13 Jbeta primers characterized the PCR. TCRdb's table, derived via immunoSEQ multiplex PCR, lists solely in-frame clones and lacks some. The sample contains approximately 97,000 clones, 73% of which appear only once. Sequencing used PBMCs. These TCRs come from a man between 40 and 49 years old in good health and CMV-seronegative.

There are a few counts of this clone. V usage is TRBV19 and J usage is TRBJ2-5; D is perhaps TRBD1 (6 bases). The V gene lost 0 bases and the J gene lost 5 bases, with 13 bases spanning the gap. Germline V gene sequence: CDR1 LNHDA, CDR2 SQIVND (reference sequence). There are 15 residues in the CDR3. CDR3 in amino acids: CASSIDPGARETQYF. In nucleotides, the CDR3 is TGTGCCAGTAGTATAGATCCAGGGGCCAGGGAGACCCAGTACTTC.

The chain carries TRBV7-8 and TRBJ2-7, with TRBD2 matching over 13 bases. This CDR3 comprises 15 residues. CDR1 and CDR2 from the germline V gene are SGHVS and FQNEAQ. Trimming cost V 5 bases and J 4 bases; bases outside gene matches: 5. The CDR3 DNA follows: TGTGCCAGCAGCGCAGGACTAGCGGGGGATTACGAGCAGTACTTC. Translating it yields CASSAGLAGDYEQYF.

The CDR3 region is CASSLRGTGDEKLFF. CDR3 DNA sequence: TGTGCCAGCAGCTTACGCGGGACAGGGGATGAAAAACTGTTTTTT. The chain couples TRBV7-2 to TRBJ1-4, with 10 bases fitting TRBD1. This CDR3 has 15 amino acids. J gave up 6 bases and V 2 bases, and 3 bases lay outside the gene matches. Germline loops: CDR1 SGHTA, CDR2 FQGNSA.

V gene TRBV7-3 combines with J gene TRBJ2-5; TRBD1 matches at 8 bases. The CDR3 contains 15 residues. The germline CDR1 and CDR2 sequences are SGHTA and FQGTGA. V lost 3 bases and J lost 2; bases outside the gene matches: 5. The CDR3 sequence is CASSFRDRTQETQYF. In DNA form, the CDR3 reads TGTGCCAGCAGCTTCCGGGACAGGACACAAGAGACCCAGTACTTC.

The V and J genes are TRBV30 and TRBJ2-2; D remains ambiguous. The CDR3 runs to 13 residues. Trimming removed 0 bases from V and 7 bases from J, with 9 bases in between. Germline V gives CDR1 GTSNPN, CDR2 SVGIG (reference sequence). In DNA form, the CDR3 reads TGTGCCTGGAGTGTAACGAGCCACGGGGAGCTGTTTTTT. It specifies CAWSVTSHGELFF.

The chain couples TRBV2 to TRBJ2-7; TRBD2 is a possible D gene (5 bases). With 4 bases removed from V and 0 bases from J, the gap between germline ends came to 13 bases. This CDR3 is 15 amino acids long. The germline V gene has CDR1 SNHLY and CDR2 FYNNEI. The chain's CDR3 is CASSAFGGNSYEQYF. The CDR3 nucleotides are TGTGCCAGCAGTGCCTTTGGAGGAAACTCCTACGAGCAGTACTTC.

This clone was seen only once. The chain has TRBV15 and TRBJ2-3; 7 bases map to TRBD1. The CDR3 is 14 amino acids. Per germline, CDR1 LNHNV and CDR2 YYDKDF (reference sequence). After removal of 6 bases from V and 4 bases from J, the junction contained 7 bases not matched to a gene. Here the CDR3 DNA reads TGTGCCACCAGGGATACAGGGGCGGCAGATACGCAGTATTTT. Translation: CATRDTGAADTQYF. Based on the CDR3 plus reference TRBV15 and TRBJ2-3, the full variable domain is DAMVIQNPRYQVTQFGKPVTLSCSQTLNHNVMYWYQQKSSQAPKLLFHYYDKDFNNEADTPDNFQSRRPNTSFCFLDIRSPGLGDTAMYLCATRDTGAADTQYFGPGTRLTVL.

The chain carries TRBV4-2 and TRBJ2-1; the D gene is possibly TRBD1 (6 bases). V was trimmed by 0 bases and J by 10 bases, leaving 7 bases between them. This CDR3 has 12 residues. Germline CDR1 and CDR2: LGHNA and YNFKEQ. The CDR3 is CASSQERGEQFF. In DNA, the CDR3 is TGTGCCAGCAGCCAAGAAAGGGGGGAGCAGTTCTTC.

The chain recombines TRBV4-3 with TRBJ2-5; unclear D gene. Between the trimmed V and J ends, which lost 0 bases and 0 bases, there was a span of 5 bases. The CDR3 is 14 residues long. The germline CDR1 and CDR2 sequences are LGHNA and YSLEER. The CDR3, as DNA: TGCGCCAGCAGCCAAGAACTTTACCAAGAGACCCAGTACTTC. Protein sequence: CASSQELYQETQYF.

The sample holds many counts of this clone. This chain uses TRBV7-2 with TRBJ2-1, with a weak D call TRBD2 (6 bases). V was trimmed by 5 bases and J by 9 bases, leaving 14 bases between them. This CDR3 has 13 residues. Germline CDR1 is SGHTA and CDR2 is FQGNSA. DNA for the CDR3: TGTGCCAGCAGCACCCAGACTAGGGCTGAGCAGTTCTTC. Amino acid sequence: CASSTQTRAEQFF.

The gene calls are TRBV5-1 and TRBJ2-1; 9 nucleotides line up with TRBD1. The germline CDR1 and CDR2 sequences are SGHRS and YFSETQ. V shed 3 bases, J shed 9 bases, and the junction held 13 bases outside the gene matches. The CDR3 is 16 amino acids. The CDR3 DNA reads as TGCGCCAGCAGCTGGCAAACCGGGACAGGGATCGGTGAGCAGTTCTTC. This gives the protein CASSWQTGTGIGEQFF.

This clone was seen only a few times. The chain has TRBV7-9 and TRBJ2-7; D ambiguous. The length of the CDR3 is 14 residues. Germline CDR1 reads SEHNR; CDR2 reads FQNEAQ (reference sequence). V was cut by 0 bases and J by 6 bases, with 12 bases left in between. The CDR3 region is CASSLAGSPVEQYF. For the CDR3, the DNA is TGTGCCAGCAGCTTAGCGGGCAGCCCCGTCGAGCAGTACTTC.

The chain links TRBV28 to TRBJ1-2; 7 bases line up with TRBD1. Germline trimming cut 1 base from V and 4 bases from J; bases unmatched to any gene: 3. The CDR3 extends over 14 amino acids. Germline V lookup: CDR1 MDHEN, CDR2 SYDVKM. CDR3 sequence (DNA): TGTGCCAGCAGTTTATCCGACAGGGCCTATGGCTACACCTTC. Protein product: CASSLSDRAYGYTF.

The chain employs TRBV6-6 and TRBJ2-3; TRBD2 might be the D (6 bases). Trimming left V 6 bases short and J 9 bases short, with 19 bases between. Per germline, CDR1 MNHNY and CDR2 SVGAGI (reference sequence). The CDR3 totals 14 residues. CDR3 bases: TGTGCCAGCAGCCCGGGGGTCACAGCACAAACGCAGTATTTT. Translating gives CASSPGVTAQTQYF.

V is TRBV27 and J is TRBJ1-4, with TRBD1 matching over 8 bases. The CDR3 extends over 14 amino acids. CDR1 is MNHEY, CDR2 SMNVEV, per germline (reference sequence). V lost 5 bases and J lost 6; bases outside the gene matches: 5. The CDR3 sequence is CASSGDRGYEKLFF. The CDR3 DNA reads as TGTGCCAGCAGTGGAGACAGGGGATATGAAAAACTGTTTTTT. Using reference TRBV27 and TRBJ1-4 for the parts outside the CDR3, the full variable domain is EAQVTQNPRYLITVTGKKLTVTCSQNMNHEYMSWYRQDPGLGLRQIYYSMNVEVTDKGDVPEGYKVSRKEKRNFPLILESPSPNQTSLYFCASSGDRGYEKLFFGSGTQLSVL.

This clone was found once. This chain links TRBV19 with TRBJ2-2; D is uncertain. The germline V and J ends were trimmed by 8 bases and 1 base, with 14 bases remaining between them. Germline V lookup: CDR1 LNHDA, CDR2 SQIVND (reference sequence). The CDR3 runs to 15 residues. The CDR3 DNA is TGTGCCAGTGCGATACGGTCTTTGAACACCGGGGAGCTGTTTTTT. Protein sequence: CASAIRSLNTGELFF.

This clone was counted a few times. The chain joins TRBV6-1 to TRBJ2-1; 12 bases align to TRBD2. This CDR3 region has 18 residues. The junction had 6 bases not matched to a gene; V was cut back by 1 base and J by 2 bases. Germline values: CDR1 MNHNS, CDR2 SASEGT. CDR3 amino acids: CASSEVSASGGAYNEQFF. The DNA of the CDR3 is TGTGCCAGCAGTGAAGTATCGGCTAGCGGGGGGGCCTACAATGAGCAGTTCTTC.

V usage is TRBV7-6 and J usage is TRBJ2-3, with D perhaps matching TRBD2 (6 bases). The CDR3 consists of 18 residues. Looked up from germline, CDR1 is SGHVS and CDR2 is FNYEAQ. V lost 2 bases and J lost 4, with 22 bases in between. The CDR3 region is CASSLSIGTPLEADTQYF. The DNA for the CDR3 is TGTGCCAGCAGCTTATCAATCGGGACTCCCCTTGAAGCAGATACGCAGTATTTT.

The V call is TRBV11-2, the J call TRBJ1-6; D not resolved. Trimming removed 1 base from V and 8 bases from J, with 18 bases in between. CDR1 SGHAT and CDR2 FQNNGV come from the germline V gene. The CDR3 covers 17 residues. The CDR3 nucleotides read TGTGCCAGCAGCTTAGCGATTTCCCTCTCGACTGATTCACCCCTCCACTTT. It yields the protein CASSLAISLSTDSPLHF.

The chain carries TRBV6-1 and TRBJ1-6; 10 nucleotides line up with TRBD1. CDR1 MNHNS and CDR2 SASEGT come from the germline V gene. The CDR3 length is 15 residues. The V and J ends lost 0 bases and 7 bases, in that order; junction bases with no gene match: 0. The CDR3 nucleotides are TGTGCCAGCAGTGAAGCGACAGGGGGCAATTCACCCCTCCACTTT. Translating gives CASSEATGGNSPLHF.

The V and J genes are TRBV6-1 and TRBJ1-6; TRBD1 might be the D (6 bases). V lost 5 bases and J lost 8, with 10 bases in between. The CDR3 sequence is 13 residues long. Germline-derived CDR1 and CDR2 are MNHNS and SASEGT. The CDR3 spells CASSPGVDSPLHF. The CDR3 region has the DNA TGTGCCAGCAGTCCAGGGGTGGATTCACCCCTCCACTTT.

The V and J genes are TRBV19 and TRBJ2-2; 11 positions match TRBD2. The junction had 5 bases not matched to a gene; V was cut back by 1 base and J by 7 bases. The CDR3 sequence is 16 residues long. Germline V gene lookup returns CDR1 LNHDA and CDR2 SQIVND (reference sequence). The DNA for the CDR3 is TGTGCCAGTAGTATAGGACTAGCGGGGTTTATCGGGGAGCTGTTTTTT. It codes for CASSIGLAGFIGELFF.

The rearrangement uses TRBV11-2 and TRBJ2-2; the match to TRBD2 covers 16 bases. From germline, CDR1 is SGHAT and CDR2 FQNNGV. The CDR3 runs to 18 residues. The V and J ends lost 4 bases and 5 bases, in that order; junction bases with no gene match: 7. CDR3 in amino acids: CASSWGLAGGLWTGELFF. As DNA, the CDR3 is TGTGCCAGCAGCTGGGGACTAGCGGGGGGGCTATGGACCGGGGAGCTGTTTTTT.

The CDR3 nucleotides are TGTGCCAGCAGTGACTTTAATTCACCCCTCCACTTT. Protein: CASSDFNSPLHF. The chain joins TRBV2 to TRBJ1-6; no clear D gene. This CDR3 is built from 12 residues. Germline CDR1 SNHLY, CDR2 FYNNEI. Trimming removed 3 bases at V and 6 bases at J, with 3 bases between. Supplemented by reference TRBV2 and TRBJ1-6, the full variable domain reads EPEVTQTPSHQVTQMGQEVILRCVPISNHLYFYWYRQILGQKVEFLVSFYNNEISEKSEIFDDQFSVERPDGSNFTLKIRSTKLEDSAMYFCASSDFNSPLHFGNGTRLTVT.

The rearrangement joins TRBV6-1 to TRBJ1-1, with D unresolved. The length of the CDR3 is 14 residues. V lost 10 bases and J lost 6, with 21 bases in between. Germline V gene data show CDR1 as MNHNS and CDR2 as SASEGT. For the CDR3, the DNA is TGTGCCATTTCGAGAGGGTGGCGAACGGCTGAAGCTTTCTTT. This codes for CAISRGWRTAEAFF.

This clone showed up just once. The chain combines TRBV29-1 with TRBJ2-3; possible D gene TRBD1, 6 bases. Germline CDR1 SQVTM, CDR2 ANQGSEA. V was cut by 5 bases and J by 2 bases, with 11 bases left in between. The CDR3 has 13 residues. The CDR3 loop reads CSVPGQYTDTQYF. The CDR3 DNA reads as TGCAGCGTTCCGGGACAATACACAGATACGCAGTATTTT.

As DNA, the CDR3 is TGTGCCAGTAAGACAGGGATTGTGGACAATGAGCAGTTCTTC. Translated, it gives CASKTGIVDNEQFF. This rearrangement joins TRBV11-2 to TRBJ2-1; 7 nucleotides match TRBD1. Germline trimming cut 9 bases from V and 5 bases from J; bases unmatched to any gene: 10. The CDR3 is 14 residues long. Germline-derived CDR1 and CDR2 are SGHAT and FQNNGV.

The chain joins TRBV5-1 to TRBJ2-1; 9 bases agree with TRBD1. With V trimmed by 6 bases and J by 7 bases, 8 bases remained unmatched. The CDR3 spans 14 residues. Germline CDR1 is SGHRS and CDR2 is YFSETQ. The CDR3 sequence is CASTTGTGINEQFF. CDR3 coding DNA: TGCGCCAGCACCACCGGGACAGGGATAAATGAGCAGTTCTTC.

The gene calls are TRBV9 and TRBJ2-5, with 12 bases that match TRBD1. Germline trimming cut 0 bases from V and 5 bases from J; bases unmatched to any gene: 5. The germline gives CDR1 SGDLS, CDR2 YYNGEE. The CDR3 is 16 residues long. In nucleotides, the CDR3 is TGTGCCAGCAGCGTAGAGGGGGGGACAGGGGGCGAGACCCAGTACTTC. Its translation is CASSVEGGTGGETQYF.

This clone was picked up a small number of times. The chain recombines TRBV27 with TRBJ1-2, with a tentative D call TRBD1 (5 bases). V was trimmed by 5 bases and J by 5 bases, leaving 9 bases between them. The CDR3 spans 12 residues. The V gene's germline CDR1 is MNHEY and CDR2 SMNVEV (reference sequence). CDR3 in amino acids: CASSPGMYGYTF. In DNA form, the CDR3 reads TGTGCCAGCAGTCCAGGGATGTATGGCTACACCTTC.

The chain couples TRBV4-1 to TRBJ2-5; 14 nucleotides align to TRBD2. The CDR3 is 16 amino acids. The trim removed 4 bases at V and 2 bases at J, leaving 3 bases unmatched. Germline CDR1 is MGHRA and CDR2 is YSYEKL. The CDR3 nucleotides read TGCGCCAGCAGCCTAAGACTAGCGGGGGGGCAAGAGACCCAGTACTTC. This translates into CASSLRLAGGQETQYF.

The rearrangement links TRBV5-1 to TRBJ2-7, with D maybe TRBD1 (5 bases). V dropped 1 base and J dropped 2 bases, with 7 bases sitting between them. CDR1 and CDR2 (germline): SGHRS, YFSETQ. The CDR3 is 13 amino acids. The chain's CDR3 is CASSLQGPYEQYF. The CDR3 region has the DNA TGCGCCAGCAGCTTGCAGGGCCCCTACGAGCAGTACTTC.